This T cell receptor (beta chain) was sequenced during a study of molecular identifiers for immune sequencing clone quantification. CDR3 size: 17 residues. Losses at the gene ends were 3 bases for V and 5 bases for J; bases not matched to a gene: 7. Germline-derived CDR1 and CDR2 are MGHRA and YSYEKL. TCRdb redid the calling of the PCR reads with MiXCR, one entry per CDR3 protein. The repertoire holds about 640,000 distinct CDR3 sequences, roughly 21% seen once, with around 0.86% in the top ten. The TCR originated in a human donor in good health. Some libraries in this study had Jurkat cell RNA spiked in. This chain connects TRBV4-1 to TRBJ2-3; 14 bases align to TRBD2. What was sequenced was naive CD8+ T cells from blood, with Jurkat cell RNA spiked in. As to subset: FACS-sorted CD8+CD4-CCR7+CD45RA+ naive T cells. In DNA, the CDR3 is TGCGCCAGCAGCCACCGACTAGCGGGGGGGCGGGAAGATACGCAGTATTTT. It specifies CASSHRLAGGREDTQYF.